This T cell receptor beta chain comes out of a study of shared clonotypes between healthy human individuals. The CDR3 has 15 residues. V lost 7 bases to trimming and J lost 4 bases; unmatched junction nucleotides: 12. The germline V gene has CDR1 MNHNS and CDR2 SASEGT. Profiled with immunoSEQ multiplex PCR; TCRdb holds only in-frame clones, not every one. Here the sample spans fewer than 1.6 million clones, about 98.5% being singletons. The sequence came from a man aged 25 to 40 in good health. The chain employs TRBV6-1 and TRBJ2-7, with 8 bases identical to TRBD2. Sequencing used naive CD4+ T cells sorted from blood. The subset here: CD45RA+ positively selected. CDR3 loop: CASTFPGLGKYEQYF. Here the CDR3 DNA reads TGTGCCAGCACTTTCCCGGGACTAGGGAAGTACGAGCAGTACTTC.